This TCR beta chain was profiled in a study of immune evolution from preneoplasia to lung adenocarcinoma. Germline V gene sequence: CDR1 SEHNR, CDR2 FQNEAQ (reference sequence). There are 13 residues in the CDR3. The V end lost 6 bases, the J end lost 6 bases, and 12 bases lay between the germline ends. Patient tissue came from resections in Japan or China, 2014–2017. The assay was immunoSEQ multiplex PCR, and TCRdb's table has in-frame clones only and misses some. The sample lists some 7,800 clones, just under 75% occurring once. The specimen sequenced was FFPE lung adenocarcinoma in situ tissue. This TCR was sampled from a donor aged 70 or over with lung adenocarcinoma. Some clones in this sample may be carry-over from other donors' samples. The V call is TRBV7-9, the J call TRBJ2-1; D possibly corresponds to TRBD1 (6 bases). In DNA form, the CDR3 reads TGTGCCAGCAGAGACCCACAGGGCAATGAGCAGTTCTTC. It codes for CASRDPQGNEQFF.